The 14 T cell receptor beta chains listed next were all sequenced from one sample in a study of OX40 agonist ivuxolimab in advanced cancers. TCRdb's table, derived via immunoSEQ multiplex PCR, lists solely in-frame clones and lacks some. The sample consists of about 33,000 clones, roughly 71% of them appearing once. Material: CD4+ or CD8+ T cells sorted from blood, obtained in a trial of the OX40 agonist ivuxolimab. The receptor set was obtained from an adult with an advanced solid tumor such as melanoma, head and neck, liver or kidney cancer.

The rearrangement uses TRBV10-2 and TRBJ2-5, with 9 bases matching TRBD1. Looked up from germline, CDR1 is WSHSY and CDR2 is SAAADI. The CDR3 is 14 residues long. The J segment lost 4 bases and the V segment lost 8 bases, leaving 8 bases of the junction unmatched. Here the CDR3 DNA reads TGCGCCAGCGGATCGGGACAGGGTTCAGAGACCCAGTACTTC. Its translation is CASGSGQGSETQYF.

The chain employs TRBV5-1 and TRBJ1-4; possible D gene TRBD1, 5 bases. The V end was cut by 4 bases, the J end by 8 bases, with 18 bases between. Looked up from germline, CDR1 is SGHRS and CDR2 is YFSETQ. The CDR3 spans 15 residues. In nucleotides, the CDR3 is TGCGCCAGCAGCACCGGGGGAGGGGAGAGGGAAAAACTGTTTTTT. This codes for CASSTGGGEREKLFF.

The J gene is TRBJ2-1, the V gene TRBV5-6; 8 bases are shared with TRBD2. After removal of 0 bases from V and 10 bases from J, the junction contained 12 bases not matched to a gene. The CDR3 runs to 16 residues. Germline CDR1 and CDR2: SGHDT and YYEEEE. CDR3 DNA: TGTGCCAGCAGCTTGGTGGCGGGGGGCCTAGGAAGGGAGCAGTTCTTC. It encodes CASSLVAGGLGREQFF.

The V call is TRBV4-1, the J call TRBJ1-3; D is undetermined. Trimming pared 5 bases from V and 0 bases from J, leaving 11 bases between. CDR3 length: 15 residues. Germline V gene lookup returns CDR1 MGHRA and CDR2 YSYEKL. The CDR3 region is CASSVSRGSGNTIYF. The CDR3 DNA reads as TGCGCCAGCAGCGTATCCCGGGGCTCTGGAAACACCATATATTTT.

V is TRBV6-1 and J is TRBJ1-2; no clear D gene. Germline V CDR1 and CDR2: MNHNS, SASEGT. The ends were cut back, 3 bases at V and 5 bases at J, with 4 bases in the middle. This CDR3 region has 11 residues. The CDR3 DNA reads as TGTGCCAGCAGTGATTGGTATGGCTACACCTTC. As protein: CASSDWYGYTF.

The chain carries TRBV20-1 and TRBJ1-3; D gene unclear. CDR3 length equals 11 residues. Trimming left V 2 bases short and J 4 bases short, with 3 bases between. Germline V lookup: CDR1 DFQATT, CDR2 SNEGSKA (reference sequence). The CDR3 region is CSARTGNTIYF. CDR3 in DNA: TGCAGTGCTAGAACCGGAAACACCATATATTTT.

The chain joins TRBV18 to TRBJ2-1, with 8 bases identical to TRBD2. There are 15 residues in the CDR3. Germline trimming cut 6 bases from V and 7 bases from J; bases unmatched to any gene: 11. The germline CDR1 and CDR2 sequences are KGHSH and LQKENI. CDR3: CASSLARGGMNEQFF. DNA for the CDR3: TGTGCCAGCTCCCTGGCTCGGGGGGGTATGAATGAGCAGTTCTTC.

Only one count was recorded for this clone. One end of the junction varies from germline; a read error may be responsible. The CDR3 DNA reads as TGTGCCAGTAGCAACCGAGGGGAGGGAAGGGACTTC. Protein product: CASSNRGEGRDF. The chain has TRBV19 and TRBJ2-4, with 7 positions matching TRBD2. The CDR3 extends over 12 amino acids. Germline CDR1 reads LNHDA; CDR2 reads SQIVND (reference sequence).

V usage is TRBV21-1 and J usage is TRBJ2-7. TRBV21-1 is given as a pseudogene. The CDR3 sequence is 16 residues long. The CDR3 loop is CASSKGVSRSPYEQYV. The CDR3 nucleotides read TGTGCCAGCAGCAAAGGGGTAAGCCGGTCCCCCTACGAGCAGTACGTC.

CDR3 in amino acids: CASSGNPGLIIGALHF. For the CDR3, the DNA is TGTGCCAGCAGCGGTAACCCGGGACTCATAATCGGGGCCCTCCACTTT. This chain joins TRBV2 and TRBJ1-6, with a tentative D call TRBD1 (5 bases). The V gene lost 6 bases and the J gene lost 14 bases, with 26 bases spanning the gap. This CDR3 comprises 16 residues. Germline lookup yields CDR1 SNHLY and CDR2 FYNNEI.

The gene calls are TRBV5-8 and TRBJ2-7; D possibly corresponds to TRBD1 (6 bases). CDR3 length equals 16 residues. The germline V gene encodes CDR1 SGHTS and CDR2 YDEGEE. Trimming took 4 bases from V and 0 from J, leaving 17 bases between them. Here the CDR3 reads CASSQDPAQGSYEQYF. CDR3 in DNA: TGTGCCAGCAGCCAAGACCCGGCACAGGGCTCCTACGAGCAGTACTTC.

CDR3 DNA sequence: TGTGCCAGCAGCTTAGTTCCTCATAACTATGGCTACACCTTC. Translating it yields CASSLVPHNYGYTF. This chain joins TRBV11-2 and TRBJ1-2; the D is unclear. Per germline, CDR1 SGHAT and CDR2 FQNNGV. The CDR3 is 14 residues long. Deletions cut 1 base from V and 1 base from J, with 7 bases between.

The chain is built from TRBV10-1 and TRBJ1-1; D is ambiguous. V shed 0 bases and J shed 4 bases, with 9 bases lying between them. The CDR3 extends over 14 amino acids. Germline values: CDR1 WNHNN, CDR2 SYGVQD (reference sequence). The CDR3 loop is CASSESVGPTEAFF. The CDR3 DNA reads TGCGCCAGCAGTGAGTCGGTAGGGCCCACTGAAGCTTTCTTT.

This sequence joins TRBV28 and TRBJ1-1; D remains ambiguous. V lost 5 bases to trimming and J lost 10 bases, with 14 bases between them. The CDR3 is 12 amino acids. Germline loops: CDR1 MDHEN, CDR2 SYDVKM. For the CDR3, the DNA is TGTGCCAGCAGTCCGGACGTCCCAGGAGCTTTCTTT. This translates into CASSPDVPGAFF.